This passage covers 26 T cell receptor beta chains from one sample sequenced in a study of tissue T cells after allogeneic stem cell transplantation. The time point was: mouse harvest day 7 after allogeneic transplant. Each mouse received 10^7 T-cell-depleted marrow cells plus 10^6 splenic CD5+ T cells by tail vein. Here immunoSEQ multiplex PCR was the method, and the copy in TCRdb shows in-frame clones only, minus some. Of roughly 8,900 clones listed, more than 40% were seen once; the top ten hold roughly 6.9%. The sample taken for sequencing was gut tissue. Every receptor here comes from a female BALB/c mouse given C57BL/6 T cells with graft-versus-host disease after an allogeneic hematopoietic cell transplant.

In the case of this clone: The listed genes are named as in mouse. The read gets to within 1 residue of the CDR3 end, and the germline J gene fills in the rest. The chain recombines TRBV3 with TRBJ2-1, with 8 bases that match TRBD1. With 3 bases clipped from V and 7 bases from J, the junction kept 2 bases outside the gene matches. The CDR3 contains 13 residues. In germline, CDR1 is SNHLY, CDR2 FYNGKV (reference sequence). The CDR3 reads CASSFRGRAEQFF. The sequenced CDR3 bases are TGTGCCAGCAGCTTCAGGGGGCGGGCTGAGCAGTTC.

This clone was observed a few times. Gene labels here are mouse ones. The read stops 1 residue short of the end of the CDR3; the missing end is completed from the germline J gene. The rearrangement links TRBV26 to TRBJ2-4; no definite D call. V was clipped by 2 bases and J by 1 base, with 1 base between them. CDR1 and CDR2 (germline): KGHPV, FQNQEV (reference sequence). The CDR3 covers 12 residues. The CDR3 protein is CASSLGQNTLYF. The sequenced part of the CDR3 DNA is TGTGCCAGCAGTCTGGGTCAAAACACCTTGTAC.

To note about this clone: The genes are named according to mouse. The CDR3 goes on 1 residue after the read ends, and that part is filled in from the germline J gene. The chain carries TRBV12-2 and TRBJ2-3; D not certain. Trimming took off 0 bases at V and 0 bases at J, with 3 bases between the two ends. Germline V lookup: CDR1 SGHLS, CDR2 HYDKME. The CDR3 has 13 residues. Partial CDR3 DNA: TGTGCCAGCTCTCTCAGCAGTGCAGAAACGCTGTAT. Residues: CASSLSSAETLY. The whole CDR3 sequence is CASSLSSAETLYF.

This clone was counted only a few times. Gene and germline names: mouse. The missing CDR3 end, 1 residue past where the read stops, is filled in from the germline J gene. The gene calls are TRBV26 and TRBJ1-3; D is possibly TRBD1 (6 bases). The germline V gene has CDR1 KGHPV and CDR2 FQNQEV (reference sequence). Trimming left V 6 bases short and J 4 bases short, with 10 bases between. The CDR3 spans 13 residues. The CDR3 is CASSSTGGNTLYF. The CDR3 DNA, read in part, is TGTGCCAGCAGCTCTACAGGGGGAAATACGCTCTAT. Using reference TRBV26 and TRBJ1-3 for the parts outside the CDR3, the full variable domain is NSKVIQTPRYLVKGQGQKAKMRCIPEKGHPVVFWYQQNKNNEFKFLINFQNQEVLQQIDMTEKRFSAECPSNSPCSLEIQSSEAGDSALYLCASSSTGGNTLYFGEGSRLIVV.

This clone was found a few times. Gene names denote mouse genes. The CDR3 end falls 1 residue outside the read, so it is completed with the germline J gene. V and J are TRBV26 and TRBJ1-3, with D possibly being TRBD1 (5 bases). V lost 4 bases and J 0 bases, leaving 7 bases between the germline ends. The CDR3 is 14 amino acids. The germline V gene has CDR1 KGHPV and CDR2 FQNQEV (reference sequence). CDR3 protein: CASSQGYSGNTLYF. CDR3 bases read: TGTGCCAGCAGTCAGGGGTATTCTGGAAATACGCTCTAT.

For this clone: Gene names follow the mouse nomenclature. The read terminates 1 residue before the CDR3 end, so the remaining end is supplied by the germline J gene. This chain uses TRBV23 with TRBJ2-1. Germline V CDR1 and CDR2: KGHTA, FQNQQP. This CDR3 has 12 residues. CDR3 in amino acids: CSSSQSAAEQFF. The DNA read from the CDR3 is TGCTCCAGCAGTCAATCAGCTGCTGAGCAGTTC.

In its sample, this clone ranks as medium-sized. Gene names denote mouse genes. The observed sequence ends 1 residue before the CDR3 terminus, with the missing tail filled in from the germline J gene. The chain employs TRBV3 and TRBJ2-7; 7 nucleotides line up with TRBD1. CDR1 SNHLY and CDR2 FYNGKV come from the germline V gene (reference sequence). The CDR3 length is 12 residues. Unmatched junction bases numbered 2, after V lost 5 bases and J lost 4 bases. Incomplete CDR3 DNA: TGTGCCAGCAGCCCGGGACAGTATGAACAGTAC. Translated, it gives CASSPGQYEQY. The whole CDR3 protein is CASSPGQYEQYF. Filled out from reference TRBV3 and TRBJ2-7, the complete variable domain reads GPKVLQIPSHQIIDMGQMVTLNCDPVSNHLYFYWYKQILGQQMEFLVNFYNGKVMEKSKLFKDQFSVERPDGSYFTLKIQPTALEDSAVYFCASSPGQYEQYFGPGTRLTVL.

Note on this clone: The listed genes are named as in mouse. With the read ending 1 residue before the CDR3 end, the germline J gene is used to fill in that end. This chain joins TRBV13-1 and TRBJ2-7; TRBD2 matches 11 bases. Germline CDR1 and CDR2: NSHNY and SYGAGN. The J segment lost 7 bases and the V segment lost 0 bases, leaving 6 bases of the junction unmatched. The CDR3 length is 15 residues. The sequenced part of the CDR3 DNA is TGTGCCAGCAGTGATGAACTGGGGGGGCTCGGGGAACAGTAC. It encodes CASSDELGGLGEQY. The whole CDR3 region reads CASSDELGGLGEQYF.

Worth noting for this clone: Genes and germline are mouse. The sequenced fragment ends 1 residue before the CDR3 boundary, so the rest is inferred from the germline J gene. The V and J genes are TRBV5 and TRBJ2-1; 8 bases map to TRBD2. Germline CDR1 LGHNA, CDR2 YNLKQL (reference sequence). With V trimmed by 0 bases and J by 5 bases, 0 bases remained unmatched. CDR3 length: 14 amino acids. CDR3 sequence reads: CASSQDWGDAEQFF. CDR3 bases read: TGTGCCAGCAGCCAAGACTGGGGGGATGCTGAGCAGTTC.

Comments on this clone: The gene names given are mouse names. The observed sequence ends 1 residue before the CDR3 terminus, with the missing tail filled in from the germline J gene. This chain joins TRBV14 and TRBJ2-1; 14 bases match TRBD2. The CDR3 sequence is 17 residues long. Losses at the gene ends were 5 bases for V and 3 bases for J; bases not matched to a gene: 7. Germline loops: CDR1 SGHDT, CDR2 FRDEAV. The sequenced part of the CDR3 DNA is TGTGCCAGCAGCCCTGGGACTGGGGGGGCGCCCTATGCTGAGCAGTTC. It specifies CASSPGTGGAPYAEQF. The whole CDR3 sequence is CASSPGTGGAPYAEQFF.

This clone was observed a few times. Gene names and germline match the mouse. The read terminates 1 residue before the CDR3 end, so the remaining end is supplied by the germline J gene. The genes are TRBV19 and TRBJ2-7; D possibly matches TRBD1 or TRBD2 (5 bases each). The V gene's germline CDR1 is FNHDT and CDR2 SITEND (reference sequence). Trimming took off 3 bases at V and 4 bases at J, with 8 bases between the two ends. This CDR3 is built from 12 residues. CDR3 region: CASSRDGYEQYF. The part of the CDR3 DNA that was read is TGTGCCAGCAGTAGGGACGGATATGAACAGTAC.

Remarks on this clone: Any gene name here is a mouse gene name. Read coverage stops 1 residue before the CDR3 terminus; the germline J gene supplies the remainder. The chain uses TRBV3 and TRBJ2-1; 10 positions agree with TRBD2. The CDR3 contains 15 residues. Germline V gene data show CDR1 as SNHLY and CDR2 as FYNGKV (reference sequence). V trimming: 4 bases; J trimming: 4 bases; junction bases outside the gene matches: 4. CDR3 sequence reads: CASSSYWGGYAEQFF. CDR3 DNA (partial): TGTGCCAGCAGCTCCTACTGGGGGGGTTATGCTGAGCAGTTC.

In the case of this clone: Each gene name is a mouse one. The read stops 1 residue short of the end of the CDR3; the missing end is completed from the germline J gene. V and J are TRBV15 and TRBJ1-2; 8 positions match TRBD1. CDR3 length: 14 residues. V lost 6 bases to trimming and J lost 1 base; unmatched junction nucleotides: 4. Germline CDR1 is SGHND and CDR2 is FRSKSL. The CDR3 sequence is CASSLDRGNSDYTF. CDR3 DNA, as far as it was read: TGTGCCAGCAGCCTCGACAGGGGAAACTCCGACTACACC.

This clone turned up a few times. Germline and genes: mouse. The read terminates 1 residue ahead of where the CDR3 ends, so the germline J gene completes it. This chain connects TRBV23 to TRBJ2-7; TRBD1 is taken as the D call from the table, unchecked against the DNA. The germline gives CDR1 KGHTA, CDR2 FQNQQP. This CDR3 has 15 residues. CDR3 sequence: CSSSQSPGGSYEQYF. The sequenced CDR3 bases are TGCTCCAGCAGTCAATCGCCAGGGGGCTCCTATGAACAGTAC. The variable domain in full, with the rest retrieved from reference TRBV23 and TRBJ2-7, is DAAVTQKPRYLIKMKGQEAEMKCIPEKGHTAVFWYQQKQSKELKFLIYFQNQQPLDQIDMVKERFSAVCPSSSLCSLGIRTCEAEDSALYLCSSSQSPGGSYEQYFGPGTRLTVL.

With respect to this clone: Genes and germline are mouse. The CDR3 extends 1 residue past the end of the read, so its final part is completed from the germline J gene. This sequence joins TRBV20 and TRBJ2-5, with 9 bases matching TRBD2. The CDR3 has 14 amino acids. Germline V gene lookup returns CDR1 GFQATS and CDR2 STVNSAI. V was pared by 6 bases and J by 2 bases, with 6 bases of the junction left unmatched. CDR3 sequence reads: CGATGWGGQDTQYF. The CDR3 bases that were read are TGTGGTGCGACCGGCTGGGGGGGCCAAGACACCCAGTAC.

Turning to this clone: Any gene name here is a mouse gene name. The read ends 1 residue before the CDR3 terminus; that terminus is restored from the germline J gene. The chain employs TRBV5 and TRBJ1-4, with 7 positions matching TRBD1. Per germline, CDR1 LGHNA and CDR2 YNLKQL (reference sequence). The CDR3 sequence is 14 residues long. V was clipped by 4 bases and J by 4 bases; unmatched bases: 3. CDR3: CASSPGTDNERLFF. CDR3 DNA (partial): TGTGCCAGCAGCCCAGGGACAGACAACGAAAGATTATTT.

Within the sample, this clone is medium-sized. The gene names here belong to mouse. The CDR3 extends 1 residue past the end of the read, so its final part is completed from the germline J gene. The chain uses TRBV26 and TRBJ1-3, with 8 bases lining up with TRBD1. Trimming removed 0 bases from V and 2 bases from J; junction bases left unmatched: 3. Germline V gives CDR1 KGHPV, CDR2 FQNQEV (reference sequence). The CDR3 consists of 16 residues. The CDR3 protein is CASSLSRGRTGNTLYF. CDR3 DNA, as far as it was read: TGTGCCAGCAGTCTGTCCAGGGGGCGCACTGGAAATACGCTCTAT. The full variable domain, with the rest looked up from reference TRBV26 and TRBJ1-3, is NSKVIQTPRYLVKGQGQKAKMRCIPEKGHPVVFWYQQNKNNEFKFLINFQNQEVLQQIDMTEKRFSAECPSNSPCSLEIQSSEAGDSALYLCASSLSRGRTGNTLYFGEGSRLIVV.

Remarks on this clone: Mouse gene names and germline throughout. Read data end 1 residue before the CDR3 end; the end is taken from the germline J gene. The chain uses TRBV1 and TRBJ1-6, with 7 nucleotides matching TRBD1. TRBJ1-6 is flagged as an ORF with uncertain function. This CDR3 has 16 residues. J lost 5 bases, V lost 3 bases, and 7 bases had no gene match. Germline assignment: CDR1 NSQYPW and CDR2 LRSPGD (reference sequence). The sequenced part of the CDR3 DNA is TGCACCTGCAGTGCGCGGGACAGAGGGGATAATTCGCCCCTCTAC. Its protein product is CTCSARDRGDNSPLY. The whole CDR3 is CTCSARDRGDNSPLYF.

This clone is medium-sized (0.01 to 0.1%). Genes and germline are mouse. The DNA ends 1 residue before the CDR3 does, and the rest of the CDR3 is filled in from the germline J gene. The gene calls are TRBV23 and TRBJ2-7; TRBD2, the D gene given by the table, was not confirmed from the DNA. There are 14 residues in the CDR3. Germline-derived CDR1 and CDR2 are KGHTA and FQNQQP. CDR3 DNA (partial): TGCTCCAGCAGTAACCGGGACTGGGGGTATGAACAGTAC. The encoded protein is CSSSNRDWGYEQY. From start to end, the CDR3 is CSSSNRDWGYEQYF.

For this clone: Gene and germline names: mouse. The CDR3 end falls 1 residue outside the read, so it is completed with the germline J gene. This chain links TRBV23 with TRBJ2-3; TRBD1, as called in the table, went unchecked against the DNA. The length of the CDR3 is 14 residues. Looked up from germline, CDR1 is KGHTA and CDR2 is FQNQQP. This CDR3 is CSSSPTGDAETLYF. The part of the CDR3 DNA that was read is TGCTCCAGCAGTCCGACAGGGGATGCAGAAACGCTGTAT.

A few counts support this clone. Germline and genes: mouse. The read stops 1 residue short of the end of the CDR3; the missing end is completed from the germline J gene. The V and J genes are TRBV26 and TRBJ1-4; 8 bases agree with TRBD1. Germline assignment: CDR1 KGHPV and CDR2 FQNQEV (reference sequence). J gave up 4 bases and V 3 bases, and 4 bases lay outside the gene matches. The CDR3 length is 15 residues. The sequenced part of the CDR3 DNA is TGTGCCAGCAGTCTCGACAGGGGAGTCAACGAAAGATTATTT. It encodes CASSLDRGVNERLF. The full-length CDR3 reads as CASSLDRGVNERLFF.

This clone rates as medium-sized. Genes and germline are mouse. The read is 1 residue too short to cover the CDR3 end, so that end is filled in from the germline J gene. The sample has other DNA sequences that encode this CDR3 too. The chain joins TRBV26 to TRBJ2-2; 9 positions match TRBD1. CDR3 size: 15 residues. From germline, CDR1 is KGHPV and CDR2 FQNQEV (reference sequence). J lost 1 base, V lost 5 bases, and 2 bases had no gene match. The CDR3 loop reads CASSRDRVNTGQLYF. Incomplete CDR3 DNA: TGTGCCAGCAGTAGGGACAGGGTAAACACCGGGCAGCTCTAC.

Notes on this clone: Germline and genes here are mouse. Coverage ceases 1 residue before the CDR3 finishes, and the germline J gene fills in the end. V usage is TRBV22 and J usage is TRBJ2-2; no DNA check was done on the table's D call, TRBD2. TRBV22 is described as a pseudogene. The CDR3 contains 16 residues. The CDR3 loop reads CASSCFDWGNTGQLYF. CDR3 DNA (partial): TGTGCCAGCAGTTGTTTCGACTGGGGAAACACCGGGCAGCTCTAC.

Notes on this clone: Gene names denote mouse genes. Other DNA sequences within the sample encode an identical CDR3. CDR3 loop: CASSQGNSGNTLYF. CDR3 DNA, as far as it was read: TGTGCCAGCAGTCAGGGGAATTCTGGAAATACGCTCTAT. This chain uses TRBV26 with TRBJ1-3; tentatively, D is TRBD1 (5 bases). The sequence runs out 1 residue before the end of the CDR3; the remainder is reconstructed from the germline J gene. The CDR3 length is 14 residues. Trimming removed 4 bases from V and 0 bases from J, with 7 bases in between. CDR1 and CDR2 from the germline V gene are KGHPV and FQNQEV (reference sequence).

There are a few counts of this clone. Here the gene names and germline are mouse. The sequence runs out 1 residue before the end of the CDR3; the remainder is reconstructed from the germline J gene. V usage is TRBV26 and J usage is TRBJ1-6; possible D gene TRBD1, 6 bases. TRBJ1-6 is an open reading frame whose function is uncertain. V lost 6 bases to trimming and J lost 5 bases, with 8 bases between them. Germline CDR1 and CDR2: KGHPV and FQNQEV (reference sequence). The CDR3 spans 13 residues. This CDR3 is CASSRQDNSPLYF. The part of the CDR3 DNA that was read is TGTGCCAGCAGCCGACAGGATAATTCGCCCCTCTAC.

On this clone: Gene names refer to mouse genes. The read ends 1 residue early relative to the CDR3; the germline J gene fills the gap. The chain joins TRBV1 to TRBJ2-4, with TRBD2 matching over 10 bases. The germline CDR1 and CDR2 sequences are NSQYPW and LRSPGD (reference sequence). Losses at the gene ends were 3 bases for V and 7 bases for J; bases not matched to a gene: 1. This CDR3 region has 13 residues. The CDR3 region is CTCSAGLGDTLYF. The sequenced CDR3 bases are TGCACCTGCAGTGCCGGACTGGGGGACACCTTGTAC.